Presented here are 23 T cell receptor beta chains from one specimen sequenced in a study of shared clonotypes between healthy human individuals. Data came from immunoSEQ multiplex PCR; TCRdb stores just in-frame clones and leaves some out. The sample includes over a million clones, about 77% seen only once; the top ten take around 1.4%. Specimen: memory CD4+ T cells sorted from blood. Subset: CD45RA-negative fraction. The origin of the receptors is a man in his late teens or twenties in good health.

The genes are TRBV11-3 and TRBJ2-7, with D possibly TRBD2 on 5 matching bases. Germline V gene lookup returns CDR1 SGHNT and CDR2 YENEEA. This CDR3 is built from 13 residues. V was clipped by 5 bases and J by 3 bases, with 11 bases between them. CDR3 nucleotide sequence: TGTGCCAGCAGCCACGGACTGGGCTACGAGCAGTACTTC. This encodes CASSHGLGYEQYF.

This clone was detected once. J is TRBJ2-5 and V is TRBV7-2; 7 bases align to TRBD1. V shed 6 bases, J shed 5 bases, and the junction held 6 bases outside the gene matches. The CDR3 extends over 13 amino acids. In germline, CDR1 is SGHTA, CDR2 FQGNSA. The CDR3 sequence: CASRSGGRETQYF. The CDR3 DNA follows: TGTGCCAGCAGATCAGGGGGTCGGGAGACCCAGTACTTC. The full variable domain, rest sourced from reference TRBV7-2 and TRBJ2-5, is GAGVSQSPSNKVTEKGKDVELRCDPISGHTALYWYRQSLGQGLEFLIYFQGNSAPDKSGLPSDRFSAERTGGSVSTLTIQRTQQEDSAVYLCASRSGGRETQYFGPGTRLLVL.

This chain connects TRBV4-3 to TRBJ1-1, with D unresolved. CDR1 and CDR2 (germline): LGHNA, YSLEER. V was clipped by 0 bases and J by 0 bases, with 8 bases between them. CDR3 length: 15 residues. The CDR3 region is CASSQDMALNTEAFF. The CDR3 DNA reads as TGCGCCAGCAGCCAAGATATGGCCCTGAACACTGAAGCTTTCTTT.

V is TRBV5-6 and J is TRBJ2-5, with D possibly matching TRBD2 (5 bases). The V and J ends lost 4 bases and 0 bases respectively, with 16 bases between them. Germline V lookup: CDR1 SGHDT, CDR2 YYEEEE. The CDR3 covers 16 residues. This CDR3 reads CASSAGRAVNQETQYF. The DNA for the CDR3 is TGTGCCAGCAGCGCCGGTCGAGCGGTGAACCAAGAGACCCAGTACTTC.

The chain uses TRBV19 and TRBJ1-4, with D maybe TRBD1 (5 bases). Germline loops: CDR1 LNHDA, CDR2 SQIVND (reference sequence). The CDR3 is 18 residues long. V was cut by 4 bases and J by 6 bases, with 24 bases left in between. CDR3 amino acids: CASSRGNLLRTLDEKLFF. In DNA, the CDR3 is TGTGCCAGTAGTAGGGGCAATCTTCTTCGGACCTTGGATGAAAAACTGTTTTTT.

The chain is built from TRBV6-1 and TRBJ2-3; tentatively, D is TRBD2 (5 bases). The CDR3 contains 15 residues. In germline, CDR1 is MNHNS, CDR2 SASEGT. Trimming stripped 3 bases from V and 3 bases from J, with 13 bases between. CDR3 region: CASSDRYRGTDTQYF. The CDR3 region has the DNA TGTGCCAGCAGTGATAGGTACCGGGGAACAGATACGCAGTATTTT.

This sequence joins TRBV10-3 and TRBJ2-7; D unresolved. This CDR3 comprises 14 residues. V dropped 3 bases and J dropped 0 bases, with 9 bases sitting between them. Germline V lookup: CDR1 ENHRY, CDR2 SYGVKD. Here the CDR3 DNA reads TGTGCCATCAGTGACGTCGGGCTCTCCTACGAGCAGTACTTC. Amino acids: CAISDVGLSYEQYF.

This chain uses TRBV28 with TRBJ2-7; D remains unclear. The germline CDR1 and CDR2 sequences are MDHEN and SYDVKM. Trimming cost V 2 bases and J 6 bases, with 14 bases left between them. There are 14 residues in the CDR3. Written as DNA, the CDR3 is TGTGCCAGCAGTTTAGCCGCCAGGTCGAGCGAGCAGTACTTC. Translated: CASSLAARSSEQYF.

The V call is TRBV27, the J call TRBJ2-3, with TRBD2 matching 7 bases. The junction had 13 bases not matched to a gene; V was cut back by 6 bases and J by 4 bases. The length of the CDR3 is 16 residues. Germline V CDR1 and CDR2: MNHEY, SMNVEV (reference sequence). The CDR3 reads CASRGLAGTISDTQYF. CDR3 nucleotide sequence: TGTGCCAGCAGGGGACTGGCGGGGACTATTTCAGATACGCAGTATTTT.

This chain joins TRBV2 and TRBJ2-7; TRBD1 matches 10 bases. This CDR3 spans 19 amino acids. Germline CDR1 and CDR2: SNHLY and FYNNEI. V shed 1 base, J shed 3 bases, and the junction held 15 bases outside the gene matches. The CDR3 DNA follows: TGTGCCAGCAGTGAAGATCTCTCAGGGGCCCGGGACAGGGGCTACGAGCAGTACTTC. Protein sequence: CASSEDLSGARDRGYEQYF.

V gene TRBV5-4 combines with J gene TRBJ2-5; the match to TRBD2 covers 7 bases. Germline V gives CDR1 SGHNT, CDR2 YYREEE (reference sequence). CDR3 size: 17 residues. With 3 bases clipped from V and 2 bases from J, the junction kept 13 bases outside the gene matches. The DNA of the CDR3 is TGTGCCAGCAGCTCCCTGCTTAGCGGGCTGCTTCAAGAGACCCAGTACTTC. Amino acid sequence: CASSSLLSGLLQETQYF.

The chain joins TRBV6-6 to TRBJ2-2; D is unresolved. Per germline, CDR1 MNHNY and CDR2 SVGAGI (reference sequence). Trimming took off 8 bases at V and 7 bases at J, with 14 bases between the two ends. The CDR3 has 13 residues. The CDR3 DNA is TGTGCCAGCCAACGGTCCGTAAGCGGGGAGCTGTTTTTT. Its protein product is CASQRSVSGELFF.

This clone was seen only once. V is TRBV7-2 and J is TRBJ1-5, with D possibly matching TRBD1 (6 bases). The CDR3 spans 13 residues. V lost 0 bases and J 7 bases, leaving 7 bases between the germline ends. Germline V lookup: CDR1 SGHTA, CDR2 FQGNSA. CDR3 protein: CASSLAGGQPQHF. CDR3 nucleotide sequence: TGTGCCAGCAGCTTAGCCGGGGGCCAGCCCCAGCATTTT.

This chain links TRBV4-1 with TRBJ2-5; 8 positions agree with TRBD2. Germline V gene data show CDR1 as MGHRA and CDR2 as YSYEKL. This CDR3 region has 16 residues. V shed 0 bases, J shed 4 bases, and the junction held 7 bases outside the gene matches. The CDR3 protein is CASSQEFGGAGETQYF. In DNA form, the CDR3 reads TGCGCCAGCAGCCAAGAATTCGGGGGGGCGGGAGAGACCCAGTACTTC.

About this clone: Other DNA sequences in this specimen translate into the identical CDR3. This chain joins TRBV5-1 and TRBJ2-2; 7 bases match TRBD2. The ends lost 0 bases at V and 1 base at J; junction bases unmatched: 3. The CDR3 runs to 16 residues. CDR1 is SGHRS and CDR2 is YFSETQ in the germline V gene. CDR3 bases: TGCGCCAGCAGCTTGGCATTAGCGGGGAACACCGGGGAGCTGTTTTTT. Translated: CASSLALAGNTGELFF.

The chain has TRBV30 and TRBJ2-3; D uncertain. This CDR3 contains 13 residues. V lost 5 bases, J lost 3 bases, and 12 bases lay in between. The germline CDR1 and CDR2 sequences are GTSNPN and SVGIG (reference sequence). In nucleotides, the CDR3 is TGTGCCTGGGGCACGCTAGGTACAGATACGCAGTATTTT. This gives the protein CAWGTLGTDTQYF.

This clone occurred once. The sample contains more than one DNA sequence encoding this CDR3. The CDR3 reads CASSTAGRNQPQHF. The CDR3 DNA follows: TGTGCCAGTAGCACAGCAGGTCGCAATCAGCCCCAGCATTTT. V and J are TRBV19 and TRBJ1-5; D remains ambiguous. V shed 6 bases and J shed 2 bases, with 11 bases lying between them. The CDR3 is made up of 14 amino acids. The germline V gene has CDR1 LNHDA and CDR2 SQIVND (reference sequence).

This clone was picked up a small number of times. The CDR3 reads CASSYVQGASYEQYF. The DNA of the CDR3 is TGTGCCAGCAGTTACGTACAGGGGGCATCCTACGAGCAGTACTTC. The chain joins TRBV6-5 to TRBJ2-7; TRBD1 matches 9 bases. V shed 2 bases and J 1 base; nucleotides not matched to a gene: 3. The germline V gene encodes CDR1 MNHEY and CDR2 SVGAGI. CDR3 size: 15 residues.

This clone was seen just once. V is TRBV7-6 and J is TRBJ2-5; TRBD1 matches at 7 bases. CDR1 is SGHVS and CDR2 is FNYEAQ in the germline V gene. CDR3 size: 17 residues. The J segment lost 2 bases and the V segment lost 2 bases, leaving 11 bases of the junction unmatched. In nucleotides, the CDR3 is TGTGCCAGCAGCTTACCCCCCGACAGGGTGAAGCAAGAGACCCAGTACTTC. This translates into CASSLPPDRVKQETQYF. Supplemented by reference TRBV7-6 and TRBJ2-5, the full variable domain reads GAGVSQSPRYKVTKRGQDVALRCDPISGHVSLYWYRQALGQGPEFLTYFNYEAQQDKSGLPNDRFSAERPEGSISTLTIQRTEQRDSAMYRCASSLPPDRVKQETQYFGPGTRLLVL.

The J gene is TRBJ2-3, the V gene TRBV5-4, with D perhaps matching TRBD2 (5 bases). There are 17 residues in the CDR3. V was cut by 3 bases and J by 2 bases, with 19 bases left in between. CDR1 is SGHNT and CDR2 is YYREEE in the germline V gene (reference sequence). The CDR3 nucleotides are TGTGCCAGCAGCTCGCCACTCACTAGGAGTTACACAGATACGCAGTATTTT. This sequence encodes CASSSPLTRSYTDTQYF.

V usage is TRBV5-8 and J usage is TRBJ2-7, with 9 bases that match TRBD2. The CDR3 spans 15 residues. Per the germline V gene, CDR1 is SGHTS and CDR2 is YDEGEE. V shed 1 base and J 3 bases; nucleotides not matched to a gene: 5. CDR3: CASSLYGSGSYEQYF. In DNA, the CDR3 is TGTGCCAGCAGCTTGTACGGTAGCGGGAGCTACGAGCAGTACTTC.

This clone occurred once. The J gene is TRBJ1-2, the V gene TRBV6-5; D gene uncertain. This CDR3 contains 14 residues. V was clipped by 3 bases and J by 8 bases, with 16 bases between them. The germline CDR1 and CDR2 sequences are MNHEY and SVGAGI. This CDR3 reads CASSYLMGLGGYTF. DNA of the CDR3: TGTGCCAGCAGTTATTTAATGGGATTGGGGGGCTACACCTTC.

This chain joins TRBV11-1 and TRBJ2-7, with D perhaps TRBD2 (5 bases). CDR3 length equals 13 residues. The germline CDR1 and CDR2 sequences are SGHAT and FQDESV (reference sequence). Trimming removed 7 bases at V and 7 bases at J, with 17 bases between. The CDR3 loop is CASTRGEGKEQYF. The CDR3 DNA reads TGTGCCAGCACCCGGGGTGAAGGGAAAGAGCAGTACTTC.